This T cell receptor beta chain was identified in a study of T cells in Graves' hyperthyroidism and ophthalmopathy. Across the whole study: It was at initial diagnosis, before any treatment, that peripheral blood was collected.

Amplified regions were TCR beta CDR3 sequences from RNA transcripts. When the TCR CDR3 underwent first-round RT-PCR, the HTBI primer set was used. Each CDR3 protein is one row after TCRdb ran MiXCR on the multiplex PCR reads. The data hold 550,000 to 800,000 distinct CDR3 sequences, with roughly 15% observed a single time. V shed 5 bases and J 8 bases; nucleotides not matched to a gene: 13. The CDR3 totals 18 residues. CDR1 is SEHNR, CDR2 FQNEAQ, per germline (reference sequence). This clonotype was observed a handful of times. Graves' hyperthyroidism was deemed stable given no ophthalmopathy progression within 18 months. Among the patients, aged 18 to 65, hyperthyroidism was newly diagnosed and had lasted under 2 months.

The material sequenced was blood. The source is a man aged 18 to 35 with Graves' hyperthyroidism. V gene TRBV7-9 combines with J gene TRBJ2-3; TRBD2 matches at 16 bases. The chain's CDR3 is CASSLLGLAGGSRGTQYF. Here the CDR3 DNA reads TGTGCCAGCAGCCTTTTGGGACTAGCGGGAGGGTCCCGTGGTACGCAGTATTTT.